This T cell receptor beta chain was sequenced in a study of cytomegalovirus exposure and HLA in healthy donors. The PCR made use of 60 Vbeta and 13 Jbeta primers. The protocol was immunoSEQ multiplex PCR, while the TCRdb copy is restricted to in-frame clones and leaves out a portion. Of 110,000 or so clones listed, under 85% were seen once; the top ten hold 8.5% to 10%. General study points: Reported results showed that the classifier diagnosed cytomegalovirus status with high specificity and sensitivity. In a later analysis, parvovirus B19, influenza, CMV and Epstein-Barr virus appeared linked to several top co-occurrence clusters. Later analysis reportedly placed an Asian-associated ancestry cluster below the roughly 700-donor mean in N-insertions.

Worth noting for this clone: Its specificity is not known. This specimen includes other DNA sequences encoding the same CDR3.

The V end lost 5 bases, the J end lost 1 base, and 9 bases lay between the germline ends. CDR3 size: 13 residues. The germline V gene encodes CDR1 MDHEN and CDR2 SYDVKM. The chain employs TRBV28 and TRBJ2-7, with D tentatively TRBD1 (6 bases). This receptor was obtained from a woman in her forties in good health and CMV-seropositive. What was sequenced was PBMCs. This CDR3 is CASSPGQSYEQYF. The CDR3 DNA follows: TGTGCCAGCAGTCCCGGACAGTCCTACGAGCAGTACTTC.